The 25 T cell receptor beta chains presented below share a single source sample, sequenced in a study of T cells in Graves' hyperthyroidism and ophthalmopathy. Amplification of TCR beta CDR3 regions used RNA as the template. HTBI primers were the set used in a first-round RT-PCR of the TCR CDR3. From the multiplex PCR reads, TCRdb called clonotypes with MiXCR, one entry per CDR3 protein. The table lists 400,000 to 550,000 distinct CDR3 sequences, approximately 15% of them singletons. Specimen: blood. The source of these receptors is a woman aged 18-30 years with Graves' hyperthyroidism.

This clonotype occurred many times. This chain uses TRBV6-6 with TRBJ2-5; 8 nucleotides line up with TRBD1. This CDR3 is 13 amino acids long. Germline CDR1 reads MNHNY; CDR2 reads SVGAGI (reference sequence). Losses at the gene ends were 2 bases for V and 9 bases for J; bases not matched to a gene: 5. The CDR3 protein is CASSYPDRAAQYF. In DNA, the CDR3 is TGTGCCAGCAGTTACCCGGACAGGGCCGCCCAGTACTTC.

This clonotype was counted ten times or more. This chain connects TRBV10-3 to TRBJ2-3; either TRBD1 or TRBD2 may supply D (5 bases each). This CDR3 is 16 amino acids long. CDR1 and CDR2 from the germline V gene are ENHRY and SYGVKD. Trimming left V 4 bases short and J 0 bases short, with 14 bases between. Written as DNA, the CDR3 is TGTGCCATCAGTGGTGGGGGTGCCCCTAGCACAGATACGCAGTATTTT. Its protein product is CAISGGGAPSTDTQYF.

The genes are TRBV27 and TRBJ2-1, with TRBD1 matching 7 bases. The V segment lost 0 bases and the J segment 7 bases; nucleotides outside the gene matches: 12. The CDR3 runs 17 residues. Germline CDR1 reads MNHEY; CDR2 reads SMNVEV (reference sequence). The CDR3 here is CASSLSTGKATGNEQFF. CDR3 bases: TGTGCCAGCAGTTTATCGACAGGGAAGGCCACTGGGAATGAGCAGTTCTTC.

The sample holds a few counts of this clonotype. The chain has TRBV7-8 and TRBJ1-3; TRBD1 might be the D (6 bases). Germline V gene sequence: CDR1 SGHVS, CDR2 FQNEAQ. The CDR3 sequence is 16 residues long. V dropped 4 bases and J dropped 0 bases, with 13 bases sitting between them. CDR3 nucleotides: TGTGCCAGCAGCTGGAACAGGGCCCGCTCTGGAAACACCATATATTTT. This sequence encodes CASSWNRARSGNTIYF.

The table lists this clonotype with many counts. V and J are TRBV5-1 and TRBJ2-3; the match to TRBD2 covers 15 bases. V lost 6 bases and J lost 3; bases outside the gene matches: 5. The CDR3 contains 16 residues. CDR1 SGHRS and CDR2 YFSETQ come from the germline V gene. The DNA of the CDR3 is TGCGCCAGCATCGGACTAGCGGGAGGGCCGACAGATACGCAGTATTTT. It translates to CASIGLAGGPTDTQYF. The variable domain in full, completed from reference TRBV5-1 and TRBJ2-3, reads KAGVTQTPRYLIKTRGQQVTLSCSPISGHRSVSWYQQTPGQGLQFLFEYFSETQRNKGNFPGRFSGRQFSNSRSEMNVSTLELGDSALYLCASIGLAGGPTDTQYFGPGTRLTVL.

The table lists this clonotype with many counts. The chain employs TRBV14 and TRBJ2-5, with 7 bases fitting TRBD2. Losses at the gene ends were 2 bases for V and 5 bases for J; bases not matched to a gene: 5. Germline V gives CDR1 SGHDN, CDR2 FVKESK. The CDR3 loop spans 14 amino acids. Here the CDR3 DNA reads TGTGCCAGCAGCCAACTGAGTAGCGGGGAGACCCAGTACTTC. Its translation: CASSQLSSGETQYF.

This clonotype was detected ten times or more. This sequence joins TRBV19 and TRBJ1-2; D is uncertain. CDR1 is LNHDA and CDR2 is SQIVND in the germline V gene (reference sequence). The CDR3 contains 14 residues. V was cut by 9 bases and J by 2 bases, with 16 bases left in between. The CDR3 loop is CASTKGSINYGYTF. In nucleotides, the CDR3 is TGTGCCAGCACAAAAGGGAGCATCAACTATGGCTACACCTTC.

This clonotype was seen repeatedly, ten times or more. The chain is built from TRBV12-3 or TRBV12-4 and TRBJ2-3; 10 bases are shared with TRBD2. The CDR3 extends over 18 amino acids. With V trimmed by 0 bases and J by 4 bases, 10 bases remained unmatched. The CDR3 nucleotides are TGTGCCAGCAGTTTAGCCGGGACTAGCGTGAAAGGCGCAGATACGCAGTATTTT. It codes for CASSLAGTSVKGADTQYF.

The chain employs TRBV7-2 and TRBJ1-5, with 9 bases aligning to TRBD1. The germline gives CDR1 SGHTA, CDR2 FQGNSA. Trimming at V came to 2 bases and at J to 4 bases, leaving 6 bases not matched to a gene. This CDR3 has 16 residues. The DNA for the CDR3 is TGTGCCAGCAGCTTAATGGGGGGACAGGGTAATCAGCCCCAGCATTTT. This translates into CASSLMGGQGNQPQHF.

There are many counts of this clonotype. The chain recombines TRBV7-3 with TRBJ2-7, with 9 bases fitting TRBD2. The ends lost 5 bases at V and 6 bases at J; junction bases unmatched: 11. CDR3 length equals 15 residues. CDR1 is SGHTA, CDR2 FQGTGA, per germline. CDR3 protein: CASSPSGTSLGEQYV. The CDR3 coding sequence is TGTGCCAGCAGCCCCTCTGGGACTAGCTTGGGCGAGCAGTACGTC.

This clonotype was seen ten or more times. This chain links TRBV7-2 with TRBJ2-5; 16 nucleotides align to TRBD2. CDR3 length: 16 residues. J gave up 5 bases and V 5 bases, and 5 bases lay outside the gene matches. Germline lookup yields CDR1 SGHTA and CDR2 FQGNSA. CDR3 amino acids: CASSAGTSGRVETQYF. As DNA, the CDR3 is TGTGCCAGCAGCGCCGGGACTAGCGGGAGGGTGGAGACCCAGTACTTC.

A word on this clonotype: A clone one base away is much larger, so this may be a read error. V and J are TRBV5-1 and TRBJ2-1, with D perhaps matching TRBD2 (5 bases). The CDR3 is 14 amino acids. V was shortened by 4 bases and J by 6 bases, with 14 bases between the two germline ends. Germline CDR1 is SGHRS and CDR2 is YFSETQ. The CDR3 coding sequence is TGCGCCAGCAGCCCCCAGGCTAGCACCAATGAGCAGTTCTTC. Translation gives CASSPQASTNEQFF.

This clonotype came up many times. The genes are TRBV15 and TRBJ2-3; 7 positions match TRBD1. The CDR3 length is 15 residues. The V gene end was trimmed by 1 base and the J gene end by 1 base; junction bases not matched to a gene: 2. Germline V gives CDR1 LNHNV, CDR2 YYDKDF (reference sequence). The CDR3 coding sequence is TGTGCCACCAGCAGAGGGGGGACAGGCACAGATACGCAGTATTTT. Translating gives CATSRGGTGTDTQYF.

The table lists this clonotype with many counts. J is TRBJ1-1 and V is TRBV7-9; TRBD1 agrees at 7 bases. Looked up from germline, CDR1 is SEHNR and CDR2 is FQNEAQ (reference sequence). There are 14 residues in the CDR3. J lost 5 bases, V lost 7 bases, and 10 bases had no gene match. The CDR3 loop reads CASTEQGPKTEAFF. The CDR3 DNA is TGTGCCAGCACCGAACAGGGGCCAAAAACTGAAGCTTTCTTT.

The rearrangement links TRBV6-1 to TRBJ1-1; maybe TRBD1 (5 bases). The germline V gene encodes CDR1 MNHNS and CDR2 SASEGT. Trimming cost V 10 bases and J 4 bases, with 16 bases left between them. This CDR3 is 13 amino acids long. CDR3 sequence: CATWEGGGTEAFF. The DNA for the CDR3 is TGTGCCACCTGGGAGGGTGGGGGCACTGAAGCTTTCTTT.

This clonotype has at least ten counts. The V gene is TRBV12-3 or TRBV12-4, the J gene TRBJ2-3, with a possible D match to TRBD2 (6 bases). This CDR3 has 11 residues. The ends were cut back, 8 bases at V and 6 bases at J, with 9 bases in the middle. The CDR3 DNA reads as TGTGCCAGCCGACGGGGGGATACGCAGTATTTT. It is translated as CASRRGDTQYF.

This clonotype came up many times. V gene TRBV18 combines with J gene TRBJ1-1; maybe TRBD1 (6 bases). This CDR3 region has 14 residues. Trimming pared 3 bases from V and 0 bases from J, leaving 8 bases between. Germline V gene sequence: CDR1 KGHSH, CDR2 LQKENI. The DNA for the CDR3 is TGTGCCAGCTCACCGGGACACATGAACACTGAAGCTTTCTTT. It specifies CASSPGHMNTEAFF.

V is TRBV11-2 and J is TRBJ1-2; unclear D gene. Trimming cost V 1 base and J 12 bases, with 15 bases left between them. This CDR3 comprises 13 residues. The germline V gene has CDR1 SGHAT and CDR2 FQNNGV. CDR3 in amino acids: CASSLAMEQADTF. CDR3 nucleotides: TGTGCCAGCAGCTTAGCGATGGAGCAGGCGGACACCTTC.

This clonotype was seen many times. This chain joins TRBV19 and TRBJ2-1, with D possibly TRBD1 on 6 matching bases. This CDR3 is built from 15 residues. Germline V gene sequence: CDR1 LNHDA, CDR2 SQIVND (reference sequence). V lost 0 bases and J lost 7, with 13 bases in between. In DNA form, the CDR3 reads TGTGCCAGTAGTATAGAGGTGGGACAATTAAATGAGCAGTTCTTC. Translation gives CASSIEVGQLNEQFF. Together with reference TRBV19 and TRBJ2-1, the CDR3 gives the full variable domain: DGGITQSPKYLFRKEGQNVTLSCEQNLNHDAMYWYRQDPGQGLRLIYYSQIVNDFQKGDIAEGYSVSREKKESFPLTVTSAQKNPTAFYLCASSIEVGQLNEQFFGPGTRLTVL.

The genes are TRBV5-4 and TRBJ2-7; 8 positions match TRBD2. V shed 0 bases, J shed 2 bases, and the junction held 4 bases outside the gene matches. Per germline, CDR1 SGHNT and CDR2 YYREEE (reference sequence). This CDR3 has 15 amino acids. The CDR3 here is CASSLGIAGPYEQYF. CDR3 nucleotides: TGTGCCAGCAGCTTGGGAATAGCGGGACCCTACGAGCAGTACTTC.

The sample holds many counts of this clonotype. The chain employs TRBV27 and TRBJ1-1, with a weak D call TRBD1 (6 bases). Germline loops: CDR1 MNHEY, CDR2 SMNVEV (reference sequence). V dropped 3 bases and J dropped 5 bases, with 13 bases sitting between them. The CDR3 has 14 residues. This CDR3 reads CASSFWGRVTEAFF. In DNA, the CDR3 is TGTGCCAGCAGTTTTTGGGGGCGCGTGACTGAAGCTTTCTTT.

This clonotype was found a few times. The V gene is TRBV12-3 or TRBV12-4, the J gene TRBJ1-5; D perhaps matches TRBD1 (6 bases). The CDR3 is 17 residues long. V lost 7 bases, J lost 0 bases, and 19 bases lay in between. The CDR3 coding sequence is TGTGCCAGCATCCTAGGGGGGGAGGGTCATAGCAATCAGCCCCAGCATTTT. This codes for CASILGGEGHSNQPQHF.

This clonotype was seen many times. The chain links TRBV25-1 to TRBJ1-2, with 7 bases lining up with TRBD1. In germline, CDR1 is MGHDK, CDR2 SYGVNS. The CDR3 contains 15 residues. V lost 4 bases and J lost 3; bases outside the gene matches: 8. CDR3 amino acids: CASSGRDRADYGYTF. The CDR3 DNA is TGTGCCAGCAGTGGACGTGACAGGGCGGACTATGGCTACACCTTC.

This clonotype turned up a few times. For the CDR3, the DNA is TGCAGTGCAACCGTTGATACGCAGTATTTT. This sequence encodes CSATVDTQYF. V is TRBV20-1 and J is TRBJ2-3; D gene unclear. Germline-derived CDR1 and CDR2 are DFQATT and SNEGSKA (reference sequence). V lost 6 bases, J lost 6 bases, and 7 bases lay in between. The CDR3 runs 10 residues.

This clonotype was recorded many times. V gene TRBV30 combines with J gene TRBJ1-2; D gene uncertain. The CDR3 runs 13 residues. Germline V gene sequence: CDR1 GTSNPN, CDR2 SVGIG (reference sequence). V lost 4 bases and J 6 bases, leaving 15 bases between the germline ends. In nucleotides, the CDR3 is TGTGCCTGGATAGGCAGGTTTGATAATGGCTACACCTTC. Translating it yields CAWIGRFDNGYTF.